The 32 T cell receptor beta chains below were found in one sample sequenced in a study of CD8+CD57+ T cells in acquired aplastic anemia (dated by TCRdb to about 2018). TCRdb lists the instrument as Illumina HiSeq 2000. Profiling of TCR beta VDJ combinations and CDR3 sequences used genomic DNA as the template. The public reads were run again by TCRdb, first through fastp at Q25 and then through MiXCR, and only productive beta chains were kept. Each entry merges the rows of one CDR3 protein and shows their most common DNA and genes. The sample contains about 180,000 distinct CDR3 sequences, less than 65% of them found a single time. The ten largest clones represent approximately 40% of the sample. Patients chosen for sequencing had shown expansion of CD8+CD57+ cells by flow cytometry. The sequenced material came from sorted CD4+, CD8+, or CD8+CD57+ T cells (not recorded which) from PBMCs. All receptors derive from a human donor with aplastic anemia.

The genes are TRBV3-1 and TRBJ1-6; no definite D call. CDR3 length: 13 residues. Per the germline V gene, CDR1 is LGHDT and CDR2 is YNNKEL (reference sequence). Between the trimmed V and J ends, which lost 2 bases and 8 bases, there was a span of 7 bases. CDR3 DNA: TGTGCCAGCAGCCAAAGGTGGGATTCACCCCTCCACTTT. Translated, it gives CASSQRWDSPLHF.

This clonotype was detected ten times or more. The V gene is TRBV2, the J gene TRBJ1-2; D remains unclear. There are 14 residues in the CDR3. Germline loops: CDR1 SNHLY, CDR2 FYNNEI. V was clipped by 0 bases and J by 4 bases, with 9 bases between them. This CDR3 reads CASSEAAGAYGYTF. Here the CDR3 DNA reads TGTGCCAGCAGTGAAGCGGCGGGCGCCTATGGCTACACCTTC.

Turning to this clonotype: The junction and the germline gene differ at one end; a read error may be behind it. The V gene is TRBV19, the J gene TRBJ2-5, with 8 bases that match TRBD1. Germline-derived CDR1 and CDR2 are LNHDA and SQIVND (reference sequence). This CDR3 has 15 residues. The CDR3 sequence: CTSSTMGQAQETQYF. CDR3 sequence (DNA): TGTACCAGTAGTACTATGGGACAGGCCCAAGAGACCCAGTACTTC.

This clonotype was observed many times. V gene TRBV2 combines with J gene TRBJ1-3; possible D gene TRBD1, 5 bases. Germline V gene lookup returns CDR1 SNHLY and CDR2 FYNNEI. Trimming stripped 11 bases from V and 3 bases from J, with 17 bases between. The CDR3 loop spans 14 amino acids. CDR3 amino acids: CALSEGDLGNTIYF. The CDR3 DNA reads as TGTGCCCTTTCCGAAGGGGACCTTGGAAACACCATATATTTT.

The sample holds one count of this clonotype. The rearrangement uses TRBV7-2 and TRBJ1-5; D not resolved. The CDR3 runs to 15 residues. The germline CDR1 and CDR2 sequences are SGHTA and FQGNSA. V was trimmed by 5 bases and J by 0 bases, leaving 11 bases between them. The CDR3 DNA reads as TGTGCCAGCAGCGGATCCTCCTTTAGCAATCAGCCCCAGCATTTT. Translation gives CASSGSSFSNQPQHF.

Note on this clonotype: This could be a read error, since a much larger clone is one nucleotide away. This chain joins TRBV6-1 and TRBJ1-5; D gene unclear. The CDR3 totals 16 residues. The germline V gene has CDR1 MNHNS and CDR2 SASEGT. The CDR3 region is CASSEGDFYSKQPQHF. Here the CDR3 DNA reads TGTGCCAGCAGTGAAGGAGACTTTTATAGCAAACAGCCCCAGCATTTT.

The rearrangement links TRBV19 to TRBJ2-2; D gene uncertain. Germline values: CDR1 LNHDA, CDR2 SQIVND (reference sequence). This CDR3 comprises 13 residues. Trimming took 7 bases from V and 8 from J, leaving 14 bases between them. This CDR3 reads CASTPDRLGELFF. CDR3 bases: TGTGCCAGTACCCCAGACCGGTTAGGGGAGCTGTTTTTT.

This clonotype was recorded a few times. The V call is TRBV24-1, the J call TRBJ2-5; D is unclear. The CDR3 loop spans 15 amino acids. CDR1 KGHDR and CDR2 SFDVKD come from the germline V gene. The germline V and J ends were trimmed by 3 bases and 0 bases, with 10 bases remaining between them. The CDR3 bases are TGTGCCACCAGTGATCTATCAAGGGACCAAGAGACCCAGTACTTC. It encodes CATSDLSRDQETQYF.

This clonotype was found many times. This rearrangement joins TRBV29-1 to TRBJ2-7, with unresolved D. Trimming stripped 1 base from V and 0 bases from J, with 7 bases between. The CDR3 extends over 13 amino acids. Per the germline V gene, CDR1 is SQVTM and CDR2 is ANQGSEA. The CDR3 sequence is CSVEGGTSYEQYF. CDR3 nucleotides: TGCAGCGTTGAAGGGGGTACCTCCTACGAGCAGTACTTC.

This clonotype was found many times. The V call is TRBV4-2, the J call TRBJ1-1; TRBD1 agrees at 7 bases. Germline values: CDR1 LGHNA, CDR2 YNFKEQ. The CDR3 extends over 14 amino acids. V trimming: 5 bases; J trimming: 3 bases; junction bases outside the gene matches: 6. The CDR3 spells CASSSQGGHTEAFF. The CDR3 region has the DNA TGTGCCAGCAGCTCCCAGGGGGGGCACACTGAAGCTTTCTTT.

This clonotype was seen many times. The chain uses TRBV12-3 or TRBV12-4 and TRBJ2-6, with D possibly being TRBD1 or TRBD2 (5 bases each). V was pared by 7 bases and J by 0 bases, with 10 bases between. This CDR3 spans 15 amino acids. The CDR3 DNA follows: TGTGCCAGCACCTCGGGGCTCTCTGGGGCCAACGTCCTGACTTTC. This translates into CASTSGLSGANVLTF.

J is TRBJ2-7 and V is TRBV19; D gene unclear. Trimming removed 4 bases at V and 0 bases at J, with 10 bases between. The CDR3 is 14 residues long. CDR1 is LNHDA and CDR2 is SQIVND in the germline V gene (reference sequence). The CDR3 DNA reads as TGTGCCAGTAGTACCGGTGGCAACTCCTACGAGCAGTACTTC. Protein: CASSTGGNSYEQYF. The full variable domain, completed using reference TRBV19 and TRBJ2-7, is DGGITQSPKYLFRKEGQNVTLSCEQNLNHDAMYWYRQDPGQGLRLIYYSQIVNDFQKGDIAEGYSVSREKKESFPLTVTSAQKNPTAFYLCASSTGGNSYEQYFGPGTRLTVT.

The rearrangement links TRBV6-1 to TRBJ2-1; weak D call: TRBD1 (6 bases). The CDR3 loop spans 14 amino acids. The V end was cut by 0 bases, the J end by 8 bases, with 11 bases between. Germline values: CDR1 MNHNS, CDR2 SASEGT. The chain's CDR3 is CASSEAGAFHEQFF. The CDR3 DNA sequence: TGTGCCAGCAGTGAAGCGGGGGCGTTCCATGAGCAGTTCTTC.

This chain joins TRBV2 and TRBJ2-7, with no clear D. CDR1 is SNHLY and CDR2 is FYNNEI in the germline V gene. The ends were cut back, 11 bases at V and 0 bases at J, with 11 bases in the middle. The CDR3 runs to 12 residues. The CDR3 is CAWSYLSYEQYF. Here the CDR3 DNA reads TGTGCCTGGAGCTACCTCTCCTACGAGCAGTACTTC. The full variable domain, completed using reference TRBV2 and TRBJ2-7, is EPEVTQTPSHQVTQMGQEVILRCVPISNHLYFYWYRQILGQKVEFLVSFYNNEISEKSEIFDDQFSVERPDGSNFTLKIRSTKLEDSAMYFCAWSYLSYEQYFGPGTRLTVT.

On this clonotype itself: Given a much more abundant clone one base away, this may be a read error. V usage is TRBV4-3 and J usage is TRBJ1-4, with D unclear. CDR1 and CDR2 from the germline V gene are LGHNA and YSLEER. CDR3 size: 15 residues. The CDR3 bases are TGCGCCAGCCGCCAAGAACGAGGAGTTGGGGAAAAACTGTTTTTT. Protein: CASRQERGVGEKLFF.

The table lists this clonotype with many counts. The chain links TRBV5-8 to TRBJ1-1; D gene unclear. V lost 3 bases and J 4 bases, leaving 13 bases between the germline ends. CDR1 and CDR2 (germline): SGHTS, YDEGEE. CDR3 length equals 14 residues. Here the CDR3 reads CASSSGPSGTEAFF. The DNA for the CDR3 is TGTGCCAGCAGCTCCGGACCGAGTGGCACTGAAGCTTTCTTT. The entire variable domain, with the rest obtained from reference TRBV5-8 and TRBJ1-1, is as follows: EAGVTQSPTHLIKTRGQQATLRCSPISGHTSVYWYQQALGLGLQFLLWYDEGEERNRGNFPPRFSGRQFPNYSSELNVNALELEDSALYLCASSSGPSGTEAFFGQGTRLTVV.

There are a few counts of this clonotype. The chain uses TRBV20-1 and TRBJ1-6; D is unclear. The CDR3 contains 12 residues. With 0 bases removed from V and 12 bases from J, the gap between germline ends came to 9 bases. CDR1 is DFQATT and CDR2 is SNEGSKA in the germline V gene (reference sequence). As DNA, the CDR3 is TGCAGTGCTAGAGATAATGGGGAACCCCTCCACTTT. This sequence encodes CSARDNGEPLHF.

The rearrangement joins TRBV19 to TRBJ2-7, with 8 bases lining up with TRBD2. The CDR3 sequence is 12 residues long. In germline, CDR1 is LNHDA, CDR2 SQIVND (reference sequence). The J segment lost 6 bases and the V segment lost 6 bases, leaving 4 bases of the junction unmatched. In DNA form, the CDR3 reads TGTGCCAGTAGGAGCGGGGGAGGCGAGCAGTACTTC. This sequence encodes CASRSGGGEQYF.

At least ten counts were recorded for this clonotype. This sequence joins TRBV6-5 and TRBJ2-5, with 8 positions matching TRBD2. The CDR3 covers 19 residues. Germline CDR1 MNHEY, CDR2 SVGAGI. Trimming cost V 0 bases and J 5 bases; bases outside gene matches: 17. Here the CDR3 reads CASSYSPYRRGGGKETQYF. In DNA form, the CDR3 reads TGTGCCAGCAGTTACTCGCCTTACCGACGGGGCGGGGGGAAGGAGACCCAGTACTTC.

The rearrangement joins TRBV24-1 to TRBJ2-5; 10 bases are shared with TRBD2. Germline assignment: CDR1 KGHDR and CDR2 SFDVKD. This CDR3 region has 16 residues. V was clipped by 6 bases and J by 3 bases; unmatched bases: 9. In DNA form, the CDR3 reads TGTGCCACCAGTAGCGCTAGCGGGGGCGATGAAGAGACCCAGTACTTC. This encodes CATSSASGGDEETQYF.

The V call is TRBV12-3 or TRBV12-4, the J call TRBJ2-3; D may be TRBD2 (6 bases). The length of the CDR3 is 13 residues. The V gene lost 6 bases and the J gene lost 11 bases, with 18 bases spanning the gap. The CDR3 region has the DNA TGTGCCAGCAGCCCTAGTGCGGGGATGGAGCAGTATTTT. This sequence encodes CASSPSAGMEQYF.

V is TRBV6-5 and J is TRBJ2-5; TRBD2 is a possible D gene (6 bases). Trimming stripped 6 bases from V and 3 bases from J, with 11 bases between. This CDR3 has 13 residues. Germline CDR1 is MNHEY and CDR2 is SVGAGI. CDR3 in DNA: TGTGCCAGCAGGGGGACGGGAGAAGAGACCCAGTACTTC. Its protein is CASRGTGEETQYF.

This clonotype occurred a few times. Written as DNA, the CDR3 is TGCAGTGCTAGAGTAGAGGACAAGACCTACGAGCAGTACTTC. This encodes CSARVEDKTYEQYF. The chain carries TRBV20-1 and TRBJ2-7; D may be TRBD1 (5 bases). The germline gives CDR1 DFQATT, CDR2 SNEGSKA (reference sequence). Between the trimmed V and J ends, which lost 1 base and 2 bases, there was a span of 12 bases. The CDR3 contains 14 residues.

This clonotype has ten or more counts. V is TRBV20-1 and J is TRBJ2-6, with D possibly being TRBD2 (6 bases). This CDR3 has 15 amino acids. From germline, CDR1 is DFQATT and CDR2 SNEGSKA (reference sequence). V was clipped by 4 bases and J by 2 bases, with 12 bases between them. DNA for the CDR3: TGCAGTGCTACCCCACGCGGGGCTGGGGCCAACGTCCTGACTTTC. Its translation is CSATPRGAGANVLTF.

This clonotype appeared once. The chain has TRBV20-1 and TRBJ2-7; D gene ambiguous. V lost 1 base to trimming and J lost 6 bases, with 10 bases between them. The length of the CDR3 is 12 residues. CDR1 and CDR2 from the germline V gene are DFQATT and SNEGSKA (reference sequence). The CDR3 sequence: CSARGVRGEQYF. CDR3 in DNA: TGCAGTGCTAGAGGGGTGAGAGGCGAGCAGTACTTC.

This rearrangement joins TRBV7-9 to TRBJ1-6; no clear D gene. CDR1 and CDR2 (germline): SEHNR, FQNEAQ (reference sequence). The ends were cut back, 1 base at V and 7 bases at J, with 8 bases in the middle. This CDR3 contains 14 residues. The CDR3 DNA sequence: TGTGCCAGCAGCTTAGGACGAACCAATTCACCCCTCCACTTT. Its protein product is CASSLGRTNSPLHF.

The CDR3 nucleotides are TGCGCCAGCAGCTTGGACAGGAGCGAGCAGTACTTC. Residues: CASSLDRSEQYF. The chain links TRBV5-1 to TRBJ2-7; D might be TRBD1 (5 bases). Germline CDR1 reads SGHRS; CDR2 reads YFSETQ. V lost 0 bases, J lost 6 bases, and 7 bases lay in between. This CDR3 has 12 amino acids.

V gene TRBV2 combines with J gene TRBJ2-3; 7 bases agree with TRBD1. Unmatched junction bases numbered 4, after V lost 4 bases and J lost 12 bases. The V gene's germline CDR1 is SNHLY and CDR2 FYNNEI. The CDR3 runs to 11 residues. CDR3 coding DNA: TGTGCCAGCAGTGGCGGACAGGTTCAGTATTTT. As protein: CASSGGQVQYF.

CDR3: CASSPVRGHEQYF. CDR3 in DNA: TGTGCCAGCAGCCCCGTGAGGGGGCACGAGCAGTACTTC. The V gene is TRBV25-1, the J gene TRBJ2-7; 7 bases are a match to TRBD1. V trimming: 6 bases; J trimming: 5 bases; junction bases outside the gene matches: 7. This CDR3 region has 13 residues. Germline CDR1 is MGHDK and CDR2 is SYGVNS.

V gene TRBV10-1 combines with J gene TRBJ2-1, with 8 positions matching TRBD1. The ends lost 3 bases at V and 7 bases at J; junction bases unmatched: 8. Germline loops: CDR1 WNHNN, CDR2 SYGVQD (reference sequence). The CDR3 runs 15 residues. Written as DNA, the CDR3 is TGCGCCAGCAGTGACCAATCGACAGGGGTTAATGAGCAGTTCTTC. This codes for CASSDQSTGVNEQFF.

Many counts were recorded for this clonotype. The chain links TRBV20-1 to TRBJ2-7, with 7 bases aligning to TRBD1. J was trimmed by 0 bases and V by 5 bases; bases with no gene match: 4. Germline CDR1 and CDR2: DFQATT and SNEGSKA (reference sequence). This CDR3 contains 13 residues. The CDR3 sequence: CSASDRSSYEQYF. CDR3 in DNA: TGCAGTGCTTCGGACAGGAGCTCCTACGAGCAGTACTTC.

This clonotype has a count of ten or more. The rearrangement joins TRBV20-1 to TRBJ1-5; 7 bases line up with TRBD1. Germline V CDR1 and CDR2: DFQATT, SNEGSKA (reference sequence). The V segment lost 1 base and the J segment 6 bases; nucleotides outside the gene matches: 6. The CDR3 spans 14 residues. CDR3 amino acids: CSARADREFQPQHF. DNA of the CDR3: TGCAGTGCTAGAGCAGACAGGGAATTTCAGCCCCAGCATTTT.